A single sample gave rise to the 13 T cell receptor beta chains below, sequenced in a study of T cell responses to AZD1222 COVID-19 vaccine. Repertoires were generated with immunoSEQ multiplex PCR, while TCRdb's copy carries only in-frame clones and drops some. The repertoire holds 110,000 or so clones, with around 88% as singletons. Material: peripheral blood, obtained 28 days after the second AZD1222 dose. These receptors all come from an adult who received the AZD1222 COVID-19 vaccine.

The chain employs TRBV12-3 or TRBV12-4 and TRBJ2-5; a possible D gene is TRBD2 (6 bases). Trimming took 3 bases from V and 5 from J, leaving 10 bases between them. The CDR3 totals 13 residues. CDR3 coding DNA: TGTGCCAGCAGTTTGTGGGGGGAGGAGACCCAGTACTTC. Translating gives CASSLWGEETQYF.

CDR3 DNA sequence: TGTGCCAGCAGCGACCGGGGCGCCTATGGCTACACCTTC. Amino acid sequence: CASSDRGAYGYTF. The chain links TRBV28 to TRBJ1-2; D might be TRBD1 (5 bases). The V gene lost 6 bases and the J gene lost 4 bases, with 12 bases spanning the gap. Germline lookup yields CDR1 MDHEN and CDR2 SYDVKM. The CDR3 spans 13 residues.

The chain links TRBV7-9 to TRBJ1-4, with no clear D. The CDR3 covers 14 residues. The germline V gene has CDR1 SEHNR and CDR2 FQNEAQ (reference sequence). The germline V and J ends were trimmed by 7 bases and 0 bases, with 9 bases remaining between them. The CDR3 coding sequence is TGTGCCAGCATGAGAGCTCCAACTAATGAAAAACTGTTTTTT. Translating it yields CASMRAPTNEKLFF.

This chain joins TRBV10-2 and TRBJ1-4; no clear D gene. The CDR3 contains 13 residues. Germline lookup yields CDR1 WSHSY and CDR2 SAAADI. V was clipped by 3 bases and J by 11 bases, with 13 bases between them. CDR3: CASSENGFAKLFF. The CDR3 DNA reads TGCGCCAGCAGTGAAAATGGATTTGCTAAACTGTTTTTT.

This clone was picked up one time. The chain links TRBV12-3 or TRBV12-4 to TRBJ2-7; D is uncertain. This CDR3 is built from 12 residues. V was trimmed by 0 bases and J by 0 bases, leaving 0 bases between them. CDR3 in amino acids: CASSLASYEQYF. The CDR3, as DNA: TGTGCCAGCAGTTTAGCCTCCTACGAGCAGTACTTC.

The V and J genes are TRBV7-3 and TRBJ2-2; 9 bases map to TRBD1. V was pared by 4 bases and J by 5 bases, with 5 bases of the junction left unmatched. The V gene's germline CDR1 is SGHTA and CDR2 FQGTGA. The CDR3 contains 15 residues. The CDR3 DNA follows: TGTGCCAGCAGCTCCTCGACAGGGGGGACCGGGGAGCTGTTTTTT. Residues: CASSSSTGGTGELFF.

The chain is built from TRBV2 and TRBJ1-1; 8 bases fit TRBD1. The CDR3 consists of 14 residues. V lost 7 bases to trimming and J lost 4 bases; unmatched junction nucleotides: 8. In germline, CDR1 is SNHLY, CDR2 FYNNEI. The CDR3 loop is CASTNRGIGTEAFF. CDR3 DNA sequence: TGTGCCAGCACCAACAGGGGGATAGGCACTGAAGCTTTCTTT.

CDR3 DNA sequence: TGTGCCAGCTCCGAGTGGAACAGGGCCAACGAGCAGTACTTC. Translated: CASSEWNRANEQYF. The rearrangement links TRBV27 to TRBJ2-7; D perhaps matches TRBD1 (6 bases). The CDR3 covers 14 residues. The germline CDR1 and CDR2 sequences are MNHEY and SMNVEV (reference sequence). The germline V and J ends were trimmed by 8 bases and 5 bases, with 19 bases remaining between them.

The chain couples TRBV6-5 to TRBJ2-7; D possibly uses TRBD1 or TRBD2 (5 bases each). Germline loops: CDR1 MNHEY, CDR2 SVGAGI. V dropped 7 bases and J dropped 4 bases, with 17 bases sitting between them. This CDR3 is 14 amino acids long. The CDR3 sequence is CASMRTGTVYEQYF. For the CDR3, the DNA is TGTGCCAGCATGCGCACCGGGACGGTTTACGAGCAGTACTTC.

The rearrangement joins TRBV6-2 or TRBV6-3 to TRBJ2-7; D gene unclear. V lost 3 bases to trimming and J lost 6 bases, with 9 bases between them. This CDR3 comprises 12 residues. Per the germline V gene, CDR1 is MNHEY and CDR2 is SVGEGT. The CDR3 DNA reads as TGTGCCAGCAGTTATATAATGGGCGAGCAGTACTTC. Translated, it gives CASSYIMGEQYF.

The J gene is TRBJ1-4, the V gene TRBV21-1; the D segment call TRBD1 is taken from the table without a DNA check. TRBV21-1 is recorded as a pseudogene. The CDR3 sequence is 15 residues long. The CDR3 region is CASTNRQGVLEKLFF. In DNA, the CDR3 is TGTGCCAGCACCAACCGACAGGGGGTATTGGAAAAACTGTTTTTT.

This chain links TRBV6-4 with TRBJ1-2; no firm D call. Trimming shortened V by 3 bases and J by 0 bases, and 2 bases separated the two germline ends. The CDR3 covers 12 residues. Germline CDR1 MRHNA, CDR2 SNTAGT. CDR3 bases: TGTGCCAGCAGTGATCCTAACTATGGCTACACCTTC. It is translated as CASSDPNYGYTF.

The chain joins TRBV27 to TRBJ1-6, with a weak D call TRBD1 (6 bases). Germline V gene lookup returns CDR1 MNHEY and CDR2 SMNVEV (reference sequence). The CDR3 runs 13 residues. Trimming pared 5 bases from V and 9 bases from J, leaving 11 bases between. DNA of the CDR3: TGTGCCAGCAGTATGACAGGAGGTTCACCCCTCCACTTT. Its protein product is CASSMTGGSPLHF.